This TCR beta chain was captured by sequencing in a study of T cells in Graves' hyperthyroidism and ophthalmopathy (dated by TCRdb to the late 2010s). Study-wide context: Peripheral blood was sampled at the time of initial diagnosis, prior to any treatment. To identify TCR V-J signatures that set the groups apart, the researchers used a discovery cohort of 100 patients, made up of about 44 with Graves' ophthalmopathy and about 59 with stable Graves' hyperthyroidism. Prospective prediction of ophthalmopathy was tested in an independent validation cohort consisting of under 20 hyperthyroidism patients and over 15 patients who later progressed to ophthalmopathy. The 100 or so discovery patients were randomly divided into training and test sets at a 7:3 ratio. Thyroid tissue and blood T-cell repertoires from six Graves' hyperthyroidism patients were also compared in the study. After sampling, hyperthyroidism patients received methimazole starting at 30 mg daily, and ophthalmopathy patients received high-dose intravenous methylprednisolone. TCR Vbeta CDR3 sequencing of 135 peripheral blood samples (about 45 ophthalmopathy, some 75 hyperthyroidism and approximately 17 progressor patients) is reported in the paper. Study-level results and caveats: In validation, the model predicted progression to ophthalmopathy with 65% to 71% sensitivity and less than 75% specificity, a median of around 6.6 months before onset. No statistical method was used to set the sample size in advance, and investigators knew the group allocation. A 13 V-J signature model separated ophthalmopathy from stable hyperthyroidism, with around 90% sensitivity and 81% to 83% specificity in cross-validation and 80%/75% in testing. Blood samples also contained most of the expanded thyroid clonotypes (frequency above 0.001), which suggests that blood repertoires may reflect thyroid immune responses.

This clonotype was picked up many times. Which antigen it targets is not known. No per-base quality is available; no much larger clone lies one base away. The TCR beta CDR3 regions were amplified from the RNA transcripts. A first-round RT-PCR of the TCR CDR3 used the HTBI primer set with the Qiagen OneStep RT-PCR kit. A second multiplex PCR round built the libraries, followed by size selection and purification. Sequencing of the libraries was done on an Illumina HiSeq2000 using paired-end 100 bp reads. The source study handled its data this way. SOAPnuke was used to process the raw data, with reads discarded if the reads contained adapters or uncalled bases, had a mean Phred below 15, or lacked an exact constant-primer or identifier match. High-quality paired reads were merged with COPE v1.2.5, and unique nucleotide sequences were defined as clonotypes. MiTCR v1.1 was used to align the clonotypes against IMGT TRBV, TRBD and TRBJ reference segments. Only V-J combinations with frequency above 0.0001, covering 98% to 99.2% of repertoires, were analysed. A TCS score was defined as the ratio of F50 (clonal expansion) to E x V (chaos), with BLOSUM62-based TCRdist applied between CDR3 peptides within each V-J. Welch's t-statistics and random forest reduced fewer than 550 V-J features to 13, which were used in a naive Bayes classifier (R e1071). TCRdb reworked the public reads: Q25 trimming with fastp, MiXCR clone assembly, productive beta chains retained. A single entry per CDR3 protein holds the most common genes and DNA from its merged rows. TCRdb's processing, not the study's, gives the V and J calls here. This sample comprises around 300,000 distinct CDR3 sequences, about 25% of them detected only once. The ten largest account for around 30% of the sample.

Relative to germline, V is 6 bases shorter and J is 8 bases shorter, with 17 bases between their ends. Per the germline V gene, SNHLY is the CDR1 and FYNNEI is the CDR2. The CDR3 numbers 13 residues from cysteine through phenylalanine. Of all the DNA, just the CDR3 is kept, 39 bases in frame from base 1. Hyperthyroidism patients were aged 18 to 65 years and newly diagnosed, with disease duration of less than 2 months. The study excluded patients with uncontrolled infections, other autoimmune diseases, pregnancy or lactation. Diagnoses relied on clinical symptoms, serum thyroxine and TRAb, thyroid ultrasound and orbital computed tomography. Blood from progressor patients was collected at the time of first diagnosis with hyperthyroidism, before any ophthalmopathy symptoms had appeared. Ficoll-Paque density gradient centrifugation was used to isolate PBMCs from around 10 ml of fresh peripheral blood. Progressor patients were first diagnosed with Graves' hyperthyroidism and then developed ophthalmopathy during follow-up. Total RNA was extracted using Trizol reagent, and RNA quality was assessed on an Agilent 2100 Bioanalyzer.

The sequencing sample was made of blood. This TCR was sampled from a man aged 35 to 55 with Graves' hyperthyroidism that later progressed to Graves' ophthalmopathy. The sequence is built from TRBV2 and TRBJ2-7; no D gene can be assigned with confidence. The bases are TGTGCCAGCAGGGTGGGTCAGAGCAGCCAGCAGTACTTC. It translates as CASRVGQSSQQYF.